The T cell receptor beta chain under discussion was sequenced for a study of technical replicates of blood from a handful of donors. V was pared by 0 bases and J by 6 bases, with 4 bases of the junction left unmatched. This CDR3 is built from 14 residues. Per the germline V gene, CDR1 is SNHLY and CDR2 is FYNNEI. Only in-frame clones appear in the TCRdb table, and some are missing; sequencing was by immunoSEQ multiplex PCR. This sample yields more than 10,000 clones, of which roughly 94% are seen a single time; roughly 6.9% belongs to the top ten. The genes are TRBV2 and TRBJ1-1; the match to TRBD1 covers 7 bases. This receptor was taken from a human donor in good health. The sample comprised PBMCs. In DNA, the CDR3 is TGTGCCAGCAGTGAAGCCTCCGGGACAGCTGAAGCTTTCTTT. Its translation: CASSEASGTAEAFF.